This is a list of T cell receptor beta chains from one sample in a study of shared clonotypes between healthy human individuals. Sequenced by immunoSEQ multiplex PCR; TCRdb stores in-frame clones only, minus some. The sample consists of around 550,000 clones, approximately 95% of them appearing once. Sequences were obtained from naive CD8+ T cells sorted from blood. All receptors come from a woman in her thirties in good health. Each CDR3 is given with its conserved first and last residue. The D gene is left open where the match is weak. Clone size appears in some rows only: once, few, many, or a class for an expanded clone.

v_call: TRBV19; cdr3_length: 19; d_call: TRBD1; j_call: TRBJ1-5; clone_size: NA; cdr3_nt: TGTGCCAGTAGTAACTCCCCTTCTCTTACAGGGGTGGGGAATCAGCCCCAGCATTTT; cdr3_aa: CASSNSPSLTGVGNQPQHF
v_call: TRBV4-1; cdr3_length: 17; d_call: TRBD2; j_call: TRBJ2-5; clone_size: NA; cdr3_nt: TGCGCCAGCAGCCAAGGGGCGGATAGCGGGAGGGAACAGACCCAGTACTTC; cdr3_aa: CASSQGADSGREQTQYF
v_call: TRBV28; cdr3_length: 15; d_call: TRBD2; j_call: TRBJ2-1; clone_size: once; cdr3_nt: TGTGCCAGCACTAGCGGGTCCGGTTCCTACAATGAGCAGTTCTTC; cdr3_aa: CASTSGSGSYNEQFF
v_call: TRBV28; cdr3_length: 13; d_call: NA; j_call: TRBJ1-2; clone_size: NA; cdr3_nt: TGTGCCAGCAGTTTCCAGTTGATGGATGGCTACACCTTC; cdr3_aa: CASSFQLMDGYTF
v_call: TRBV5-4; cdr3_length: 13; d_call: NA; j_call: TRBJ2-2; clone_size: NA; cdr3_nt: TGTGCCAGCAGTAAATATGGCGGCGGGGAGCTGTTTTTT; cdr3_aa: CASSKYGGGELFF
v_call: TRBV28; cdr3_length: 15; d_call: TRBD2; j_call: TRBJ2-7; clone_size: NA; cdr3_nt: TGTGCCAGCAGTTTAATAGCGGGAGGGCCGTACGAGCAGTACTTC; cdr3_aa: CASSLIAGGPYEQYF
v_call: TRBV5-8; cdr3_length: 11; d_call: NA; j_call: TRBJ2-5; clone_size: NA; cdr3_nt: TGTGCCAGCAGCTTCGCAGAGACCCAGTACTTC; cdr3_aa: CASSFAETQYF
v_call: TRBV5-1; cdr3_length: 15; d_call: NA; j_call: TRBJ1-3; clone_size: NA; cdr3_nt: TGCGCCAGCAGCCAAGACTCCCCTGGACGAAACACCATATATTTT; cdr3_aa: CASSQDSPGRNTIYF
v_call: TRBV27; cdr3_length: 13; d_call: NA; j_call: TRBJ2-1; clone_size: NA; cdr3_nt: TGTGCCAGCAGTTGGGAACCCTACAATGAGCAGTTCTTC; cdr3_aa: CASSWEPYNEQFF
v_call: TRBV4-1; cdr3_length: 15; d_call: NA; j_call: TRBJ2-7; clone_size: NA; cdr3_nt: TGCGCCAGCAGCCCAGGGGAAGGTGAACCCTACGAGCAGTACTTC; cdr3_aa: CASSPGEGEPYEQYF
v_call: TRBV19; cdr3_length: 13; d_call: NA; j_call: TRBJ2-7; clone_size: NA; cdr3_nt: TGTGCCAGTGCCTTCTTCGGGAGCTACGAGCAGTACTTC; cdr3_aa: CASAFFGSYEQYF
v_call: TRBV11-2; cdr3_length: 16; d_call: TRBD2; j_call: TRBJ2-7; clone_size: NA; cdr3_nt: TGTGCCAGCAGCCCCGAAGCGGGAGTTTTATCCTACGAGCAGTACTTC; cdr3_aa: CASSPEAGVLSYEQYF
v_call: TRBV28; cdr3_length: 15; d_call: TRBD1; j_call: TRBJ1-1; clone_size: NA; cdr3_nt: TGTGCCAGCAGAACCGGACAGGGACGAAACACTGAAGCTTTCTTT; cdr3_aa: CASRTGQGRNTEAFF
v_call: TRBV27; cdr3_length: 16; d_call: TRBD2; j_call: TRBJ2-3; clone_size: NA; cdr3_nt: TGTGCCAGCAGTCCGACATTAGCGGGAGGGGCCGATACGCAGTATTTT; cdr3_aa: CASSPTLAGGADTQYF
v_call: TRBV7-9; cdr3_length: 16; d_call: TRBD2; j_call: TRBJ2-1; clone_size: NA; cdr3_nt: TGTGCCAGCAGCAGATATAGCGGGGGGTCCTACAATGAGCAGTTCTTC; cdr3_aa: CASSRYSGGSYNEQFF
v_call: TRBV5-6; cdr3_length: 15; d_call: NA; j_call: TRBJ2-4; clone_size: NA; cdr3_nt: TGTGCCAGCAGCTTGGATGGGCTAGCCAAAAACATTCAGTACTTC; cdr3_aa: CASSLDGLAKNIQYF
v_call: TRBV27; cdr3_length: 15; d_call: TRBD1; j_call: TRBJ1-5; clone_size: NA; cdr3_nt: TGTGCCAGCAGCCCGGGACAGGGGATTATGCAGCCCCAGCATTTT; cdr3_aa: CASSPGQGIMQPQHF
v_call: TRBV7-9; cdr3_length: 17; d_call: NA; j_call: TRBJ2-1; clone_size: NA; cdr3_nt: TGTGCCAGCAGCCCATCTTTGGCGGCTCCCGGAGGGCTTGAGCAGTTCTTC; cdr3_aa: CASSPSLAAPGGLEQFF
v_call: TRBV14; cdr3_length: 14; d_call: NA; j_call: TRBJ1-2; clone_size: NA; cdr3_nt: TGTGCCAGCAGCCAAGGGGGCAGACACTATGGCTACACCTTC; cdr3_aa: CASSQGGRHYGYTF
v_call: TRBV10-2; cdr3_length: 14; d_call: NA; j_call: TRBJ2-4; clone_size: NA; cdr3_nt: TGCGCCAGCAGTGAGTCAGGGGAAGGGGACATTCAGTACTTC; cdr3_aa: CASSESGEGDIQYF
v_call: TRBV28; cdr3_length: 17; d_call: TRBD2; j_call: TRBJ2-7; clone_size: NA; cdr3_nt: TGTGCCAGCAGTTTTGTCTCCTTTAGCGGGAGTAACTACGAGCAGTACTTC; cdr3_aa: CASSFVSFSGSNYEQYF
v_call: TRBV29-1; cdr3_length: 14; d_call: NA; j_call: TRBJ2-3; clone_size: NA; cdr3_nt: TGCAGCGCGGAAGGCAGGGGAGGCACAGATACGCAGTATTTT; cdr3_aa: CSAEGRGGTDTQYF
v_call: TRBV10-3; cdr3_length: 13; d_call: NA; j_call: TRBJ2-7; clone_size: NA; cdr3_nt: TGTGCCATCAGTGTGGGGGATCAATACGAGCAGTACTTC; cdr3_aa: CAISVGDQYEQYF
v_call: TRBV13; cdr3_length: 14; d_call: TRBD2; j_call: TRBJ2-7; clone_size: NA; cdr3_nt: TGTGCCAGCAGCGGGGGGGTAGTTCGGCACGAGCAGTACTTC; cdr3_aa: CASSGGVVRHEQYF
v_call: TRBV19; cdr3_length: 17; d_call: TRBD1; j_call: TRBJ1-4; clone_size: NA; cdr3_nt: TGTGCCAGTAGTATACCACTCACCCGGACAGGGCGAAGAAAACTGTTTTTT; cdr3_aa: CASSIPLTRTGRRKLFF
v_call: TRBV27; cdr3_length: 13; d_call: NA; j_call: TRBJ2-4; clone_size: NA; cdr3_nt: TGTGCCAGCAGCACAGAGGCCAAAAACATTCAGTACTTC; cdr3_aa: CASSTEAKNIQYF
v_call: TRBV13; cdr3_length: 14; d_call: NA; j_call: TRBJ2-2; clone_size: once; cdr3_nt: TGTGCCAGCACCATCGGGCGGAACACCGGGGAGCTGTTTTTT; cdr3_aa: CASTIGRNTGELFF
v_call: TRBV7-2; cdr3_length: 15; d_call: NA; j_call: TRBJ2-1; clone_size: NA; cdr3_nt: TGTGCCAGCAGCTTAGACAACCCCTCCTACAATGAGCAGTTCTTC; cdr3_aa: CASSLDNPSYNEQFF
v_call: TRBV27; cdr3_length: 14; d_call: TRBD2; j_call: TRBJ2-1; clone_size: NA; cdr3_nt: TGTGCCAGCAGTTTGCGGCTAGCGGACAATGAGCAGTTCTTC; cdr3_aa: CASSLRLADNEQFF
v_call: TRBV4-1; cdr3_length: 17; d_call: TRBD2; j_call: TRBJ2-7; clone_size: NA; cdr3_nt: TGCGCCAGCAGCCTCACACCGGGACTAGCGGGAGTTTACGAGCAGTACTTC; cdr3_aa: CASSLTPGLAGVYEQYF
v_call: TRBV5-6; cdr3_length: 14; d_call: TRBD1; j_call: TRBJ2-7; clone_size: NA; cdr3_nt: TGTGCCAGCAGCTTCGGACAGGGCTCCTACGAGCAGTACTTC; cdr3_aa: CASSFGQGSYEQYF
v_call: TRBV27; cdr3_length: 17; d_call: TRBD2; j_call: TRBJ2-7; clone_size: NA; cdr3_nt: TGTGCCAGCAGTTTATATACGACTAGCGGGGCAACCTACGAGCAGTACTTC; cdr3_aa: CASSLYTTSGATYEQYF
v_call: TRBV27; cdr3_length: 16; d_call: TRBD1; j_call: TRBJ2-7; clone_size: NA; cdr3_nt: TGTGCCAGCAGTTTTCGCCATCGGACAGGTACCTACGAGCAGTACTTC; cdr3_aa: CASSFRHRTGTYEQYF
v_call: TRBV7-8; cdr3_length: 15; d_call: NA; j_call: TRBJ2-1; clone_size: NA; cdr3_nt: TGTGCCAGCAGCTCATCTTCGGAGCGCTACAATGAGCAGTTCTTC; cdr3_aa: CASSSSSERYNEQFF
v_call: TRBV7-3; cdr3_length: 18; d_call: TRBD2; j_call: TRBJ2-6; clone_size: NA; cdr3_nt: TGTGCCAGCAGCTTAGTTAGCGGGGAGAGCTCTGGGGCCAACGTCCTGACTTTC; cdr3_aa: CASSLVSGESSGANVLTF
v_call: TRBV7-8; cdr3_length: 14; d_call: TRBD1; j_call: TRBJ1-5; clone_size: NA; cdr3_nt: TGTGCCAGCAGCCTCGGGACAGTTAATCAGCCCCAGCATTTT; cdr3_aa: CASSLGTVNQPQHF
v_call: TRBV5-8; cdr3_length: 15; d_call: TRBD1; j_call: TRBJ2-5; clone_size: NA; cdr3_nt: TGTGCCAGCAGCTTGGTAACAGGGGCCTCGAAATTGGAGTACTTC; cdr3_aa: CASSLVTGASKLEYF
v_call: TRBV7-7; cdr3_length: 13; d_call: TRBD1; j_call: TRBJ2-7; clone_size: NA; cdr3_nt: TGTGCCAGCAGCCGGGGACAGGGGGACGAGCAGTACTTC; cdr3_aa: CASSRGQGDEQYF
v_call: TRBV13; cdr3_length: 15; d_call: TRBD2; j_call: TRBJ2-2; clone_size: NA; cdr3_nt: TGTGCCAGCAGCTCCAGCGGGACGAACACCGGGGAGCTGTTTTTT; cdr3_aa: CASSSSGTNTGELFF